The clone carrying this T cell receptor (beta chain) was observed a few times. The target antigen is unknown. This specimen belongs to a study of CXCR4 blockade with PD-1 therapy in pancreatic cancer. Findings and limits, study-wide: Sequencing covered TCRbeta chains only, not alpha chains.

The CDR3 is made up of 15 amino acids. The V end lost 6 bases, the J end lost 6 bases, and 20 bases lay between the germline ends. CDR1 is MDHEN and CDR2 is SYDVKM in the germline V gene. The protocol was immunoSEQ multiplex PCR, while the TCRdb copy is restricted to in-frame clones and leaves out a portion. This table holds roughly 5,800 clones, less than 40% found once. The chain has TRBV28 and TRBJ1-1, with D possibly TRBD1 on 6 matching bases. Sequences were obtained from tumor tissue. This TCR was recovered from a human donor with pancreatic ductal adenocarcinoma. The CDR3 sequence is CASSRPGAGLPEAFF. CDR3 coding DNA: TGTGCCAGCAGCCGACCAGGGGCAGGGTTACCTGAAGCTTTCTTT.